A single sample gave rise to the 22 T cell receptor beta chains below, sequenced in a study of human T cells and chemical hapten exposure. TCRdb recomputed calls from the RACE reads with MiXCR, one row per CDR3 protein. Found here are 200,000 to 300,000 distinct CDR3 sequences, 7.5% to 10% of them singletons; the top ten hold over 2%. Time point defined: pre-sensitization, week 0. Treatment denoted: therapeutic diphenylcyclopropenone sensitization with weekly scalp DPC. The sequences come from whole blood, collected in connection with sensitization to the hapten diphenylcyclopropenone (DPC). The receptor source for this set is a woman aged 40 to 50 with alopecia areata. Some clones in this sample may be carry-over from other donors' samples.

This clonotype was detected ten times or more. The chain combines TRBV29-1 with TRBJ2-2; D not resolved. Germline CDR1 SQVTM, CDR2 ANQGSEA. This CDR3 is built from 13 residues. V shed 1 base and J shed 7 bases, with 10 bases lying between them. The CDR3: CSVEGARIGELFF. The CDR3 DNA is TGCAGCGTTGAAGGTGCAAGGATCGGGGAGCTGTTTTTT.

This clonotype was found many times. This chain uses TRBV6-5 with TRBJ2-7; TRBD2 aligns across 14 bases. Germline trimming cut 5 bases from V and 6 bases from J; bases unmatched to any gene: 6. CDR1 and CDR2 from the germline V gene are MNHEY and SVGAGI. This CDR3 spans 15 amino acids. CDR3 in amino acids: CASSPPGLAGVEQYF. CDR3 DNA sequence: TGTGCCAGCAGTCCACCGGGACTAGCGGGAGTCGAGCAGTACTTC.

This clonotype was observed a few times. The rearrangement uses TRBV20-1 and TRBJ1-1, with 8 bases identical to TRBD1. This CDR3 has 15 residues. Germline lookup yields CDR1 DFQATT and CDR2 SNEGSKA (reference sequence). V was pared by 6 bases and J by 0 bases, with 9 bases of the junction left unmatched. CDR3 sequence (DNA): TGCAGTGCCCGAGGACAGGGAAGCCTGAACACTGAAGCTTTCTTT. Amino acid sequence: CSARGQGSLNTEAFF.

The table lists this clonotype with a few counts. As DNA, the CDR3 is TGTGCCAGCAGCAAGACAGGGGAGCGCGCTGAGCAGTTCTTC. Translating it yields CASSKTGERAEQFF. The chain links TRBV6-2 or TRBV6-3 to TRBJ2-1; 8 bases fit TRBD1. Germline CDR1 and CDR2: MNHEY and SVGEGT. J was trimmed by 9 bases and V by 6 bases; bases with no gene match: 10. The CDR3 is made up of 14 amino acids.

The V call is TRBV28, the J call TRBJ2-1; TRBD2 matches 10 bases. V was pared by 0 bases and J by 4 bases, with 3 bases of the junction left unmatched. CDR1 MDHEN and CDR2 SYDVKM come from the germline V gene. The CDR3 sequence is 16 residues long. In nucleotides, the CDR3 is TGTGCCAGCAGTTTATGGGCTAGCGGGAGTTACAATGAGCAGTTCTTC. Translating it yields CASSLWASGSYNEQFF.

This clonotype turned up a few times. CDR3 in DNA: TGCAGCGGACAAGGAGTAGATACGCAGTATTTT. This encodes CSGQGVDTQYF. This chain connects TRBV29-1 to TRBJ2-3; no definite D call. Germline loops: CDR1 SQVTM, CDR2 ANQGSEA. This CDR3 contains 11 residues. The V and J ends lost 7 bases and 5 bases respectively, with 10 bases between them.

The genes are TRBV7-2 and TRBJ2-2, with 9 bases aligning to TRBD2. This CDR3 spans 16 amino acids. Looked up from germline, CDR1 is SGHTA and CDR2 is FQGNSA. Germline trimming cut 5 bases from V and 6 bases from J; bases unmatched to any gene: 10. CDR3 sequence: CASSPPGSGRAGELFF. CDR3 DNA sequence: TGTGCCAGCAGCCCCCCGGGTAGCGGGAGAGCCGGGGAGCTGTTTTTT.

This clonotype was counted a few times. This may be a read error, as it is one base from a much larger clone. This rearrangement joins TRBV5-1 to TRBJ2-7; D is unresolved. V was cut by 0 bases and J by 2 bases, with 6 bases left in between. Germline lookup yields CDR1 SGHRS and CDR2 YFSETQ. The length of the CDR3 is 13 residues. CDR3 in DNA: TGCGCCAGCAGCTTGGCCCCCACCTACGAGCAGTACTTC. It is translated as CASSLAPTYEQYF.

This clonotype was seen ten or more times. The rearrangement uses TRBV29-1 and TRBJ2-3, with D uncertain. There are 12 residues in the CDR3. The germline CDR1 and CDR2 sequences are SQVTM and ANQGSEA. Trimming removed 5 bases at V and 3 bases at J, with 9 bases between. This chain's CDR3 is CSVLDGTDTQYF. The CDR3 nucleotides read TGCAGCGTTTTGGATGGAACAGATACGCAGTATTTT.

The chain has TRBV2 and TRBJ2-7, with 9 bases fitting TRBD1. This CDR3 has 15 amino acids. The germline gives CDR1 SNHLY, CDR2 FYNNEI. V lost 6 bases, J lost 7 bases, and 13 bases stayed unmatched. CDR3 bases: TGTGCCAGCAGGCCAATGGGACAGGGAAACGAAGAGCAGTACTTC. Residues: CASRPMGQGNEEQYF.

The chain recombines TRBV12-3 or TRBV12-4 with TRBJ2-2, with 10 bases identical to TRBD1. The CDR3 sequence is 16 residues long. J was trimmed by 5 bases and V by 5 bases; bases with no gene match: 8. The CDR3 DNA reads TGTGCCAGCAGTGGGGGACAGGGGCGGGATACCGGGGAGCTGTTTTTT. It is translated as CASSGGQGRDTGELFF.

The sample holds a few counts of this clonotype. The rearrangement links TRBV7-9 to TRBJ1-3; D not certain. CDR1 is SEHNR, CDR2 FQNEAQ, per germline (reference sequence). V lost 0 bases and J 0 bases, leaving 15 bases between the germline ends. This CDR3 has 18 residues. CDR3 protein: CASSLALRGASSGNTIYF. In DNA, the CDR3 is TGTGCCAGCAGCTTAGCTCTCCGTGGCGCAAGCTCTGGAAACACCATATATTTT.

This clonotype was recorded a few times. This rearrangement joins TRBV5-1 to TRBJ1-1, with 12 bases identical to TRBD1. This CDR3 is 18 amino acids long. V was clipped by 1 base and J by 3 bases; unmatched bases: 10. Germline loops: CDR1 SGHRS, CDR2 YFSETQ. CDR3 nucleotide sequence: TGCGCCAGCAGCTTGTCTTGGGACAGGGGGCGTTGGGACACTGAAGCTTTCTTT. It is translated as CASSLSWDRGRWDTEAFF. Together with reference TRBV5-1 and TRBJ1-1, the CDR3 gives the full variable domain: KAGVTQTPRYLIKTRGQQVTLSCSPISGHRSVSWYQQTPGQGLQFLFEYFSETQRNKGNFPGRFSGRQFSNSRSEMNVSTLELGDSALYLCASSLSWDRGRWDTEAFFGQGTRLTVV.

CDR3 region: CASSSGQGDYNGYTF. The CDR3 bases are TGTGCCAGCAGCTCCGGACAGGGGGATTATAATGGCTACACCTTC. The genes are TRBV28 and TRBJ1-2; 10 bases are shared with TRBD1. J gave up 6 bases and V 6 bases, and 10 bases lay outside the gene matches. The CDR3 has 15 residues. Germline CDR1 and CDR2: MDHEN and SYDVKM.

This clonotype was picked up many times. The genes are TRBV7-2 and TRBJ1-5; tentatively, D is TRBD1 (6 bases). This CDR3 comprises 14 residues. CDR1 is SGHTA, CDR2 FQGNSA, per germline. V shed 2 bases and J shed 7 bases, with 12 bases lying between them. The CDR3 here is CASSLQGIMQPQHF. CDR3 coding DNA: TGTGCCAGCAGCTTACAGGGGATTATGCAGCCCCAGCATTTT.

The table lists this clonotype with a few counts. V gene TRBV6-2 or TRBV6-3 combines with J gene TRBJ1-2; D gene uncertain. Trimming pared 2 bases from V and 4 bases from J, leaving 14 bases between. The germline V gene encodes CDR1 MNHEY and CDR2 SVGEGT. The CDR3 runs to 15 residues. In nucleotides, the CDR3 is TGTGCCAGCAGTTACGGTTACGAATCGGGCTATGGCTACACCTTC. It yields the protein CASSYGYESGYGYTF.

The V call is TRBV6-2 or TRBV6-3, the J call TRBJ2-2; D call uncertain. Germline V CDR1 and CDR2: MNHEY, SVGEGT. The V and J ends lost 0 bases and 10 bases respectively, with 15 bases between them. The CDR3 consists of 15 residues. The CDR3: CASSYSIKSNEELFF. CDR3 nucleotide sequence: TGTGCCAGCAGTTACTCGATCAAGTCAAACGAGGAGCTGTTTTTT.

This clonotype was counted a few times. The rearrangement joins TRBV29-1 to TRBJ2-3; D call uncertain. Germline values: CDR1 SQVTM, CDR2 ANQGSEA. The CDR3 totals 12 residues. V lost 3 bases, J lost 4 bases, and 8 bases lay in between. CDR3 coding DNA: TGCAGCGTTGATTCGGCCGCAGATACGCAGTATTTT. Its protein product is CSVDSAADTQYF.

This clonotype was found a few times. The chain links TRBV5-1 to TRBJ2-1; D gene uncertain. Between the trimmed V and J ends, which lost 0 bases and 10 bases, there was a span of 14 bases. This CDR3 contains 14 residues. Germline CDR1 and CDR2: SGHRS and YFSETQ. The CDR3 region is CASSLAGRPEEQFF. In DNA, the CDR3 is TGCGCCAGCAGCTTGGCCGGCAGGCCCGAGGAGCAGTTCTTC.

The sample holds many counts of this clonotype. CDR3 nucleotide sequence: TGTGCCAGCAGTGGGGACTGGAGAGATCTGAACACCGGGGAGCTGTTTTTT. Translation: CASSGDWRDLNTGELFF. V and J are TRBV6-2 or TRBV6-3 and TRBJ2-2; possible D gene TRBD2, 6 bases. This CDR3 spans 17 amino acids. Between the trimmed V and J ends, which lost 5 bases and 1 base, there was a span of 17 bases. Germline assignment: CDR1 MNHEY and CDR2 SVGEGT.

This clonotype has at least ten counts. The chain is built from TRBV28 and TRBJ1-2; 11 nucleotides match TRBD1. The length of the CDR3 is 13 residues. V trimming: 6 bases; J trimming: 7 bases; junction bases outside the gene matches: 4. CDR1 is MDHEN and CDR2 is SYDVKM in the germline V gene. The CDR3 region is CASRGDRGIGYTF. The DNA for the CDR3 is TGTGCCAGCAGAGGGGACAGGGGGATTGGCTACACCTTC.

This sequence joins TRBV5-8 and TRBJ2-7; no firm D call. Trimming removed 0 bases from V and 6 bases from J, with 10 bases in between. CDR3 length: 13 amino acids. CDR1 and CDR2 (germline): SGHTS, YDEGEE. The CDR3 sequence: CASSLVGSPEQYF. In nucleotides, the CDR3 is TGTGCCAGCAGCTTGGTTGGCTCCCCCGAGCAGTACTTC.